The clone carrying this TCR beta chain has just a few counts. Germline loops: CDR1 WSHSY, CDR2 SAAADI. V dropped 0 bases and J dropped 2 bases, with 10 bases sitting between them. This CDR3 is built from 15 residues. Preparation of the TCRbeta library involved a method that used unique molecular identifiers. TCRdb analysed the PCR reads with MiXCR anew, one entry per CDR3 protein. Here the sample spans roughly 220,000 distinct CDR3 sequences, approximately 12% being singletons. This entry belongs to a study of T-cell reconstitution after alpha-beta-depleted transplantation in children. This TCR came from a human donor who donated a stem cell graft to a child with acute lymphoblastic leukemia. The genes are TRBV10-2 and TRBJ1-2, with TRBD1 as a possible D gene (5 bases). The material sequenced was PBMCs from the stem cell graft donor, taken from the stem cell graft. The CDR3 loop is CASSESGRVNYGYTF. The DNA for the CDR3 is TGCGCCAGCAGTGAGTCGGGCAGGGTAAACTATGGCTACACCTTC.